This T cell receptor beta chain stems from a study of blood T cell repertoires in COVID-19. Study-wide context: Samples representing acute and convalescent COVID-19 were sourced from the United States, Italy and Spain. From T cells, B-cell-depleted T cells, or PBMCs came the material, which was cDNA or gDNA.

The CDR3 covers 15 residues. J gave up 2 bases and V 1 base, and 5 bases lay outside the gene matches. Germline CDR1 reads LGHDT; CDR2 reads YNNKEL (reference sequence). As originally analysed: Estimates of nucleated cell counts were drawn from the amplification of reference gene primers. Method: immunoSEQ multiplex PCR; TCRdb's copy keeps in-frame clones and lacks some. From that table come the V and J calls and clone size; the DNA was used to work out D and trimming. The sample yields roughly 250,000 clones, approximately 90% seen once. This receptor was identified in a man aged 60 to 75 who had recovered from COVID-19. V and J are TRBV3-1 (or the pseudogene TRBV3-2) and TRBJ2-7; 7 bases are shared with TRBD1. Material for sequencing was peripheral blood. The CDR3 DNA reads TGTGCCAGCAGCCAAGTTTGGCAGGGGGCCTACGAGCAGTACTTC. Its protein product is CASSQVWQGAYEQYF.